The 27 T cell receptor beta chains below were found in one sample sequenced in a study of blood T cell repertoires in COVID-19. TCRdb's table, derived via immunoSEQ multiplex PCR, lists solely in-frame clones and lacks some. This table has about 330,000 clones, 70% to 90% appearing once. The sequenced material came from peripheral blood. The receptors originated from a woman between 50 and 59 years old with active or convalescent COVID-19.

The chain joins TRBV9 to TRBJ1-6, with a tentative D call TRBD1 (6 bases). Germline-derived CDR1 and CDR2 are SGDLS and YYNGEE. CDR3 size: 15 residues. V gave up 0 bases and J gave up 5 bases, with 9 bases separating them. As DNA, the CDR3 is TGTGCCAGCAGCGTAGGCAGGGGCCATAATTCACCCCTCCACTTT. It yields the protein CASSVGRGHNSPLHF.

This chain joins TRBV15 and TRBJ2-3; 12 bases are shared with TRBD2. The trim removed 5 bases at V and 2 bases at J, leaving 5 bases unmatched. The CDR3 contains 16 residues. Germline V lookup: CDR1 LNHNV, CDR2 YYDKDF (reference sequence). For the CDR3, the DNA is TGTGCCACCAGCCCCCGGACTAGCGGGAACACAGATACGCAGTATTTT. Amino acids: CATSPRTSGNTDTQYF.

This clone was found once. The chain recombines TRBV30 with TRBJ2-7; the match to TRBD1 covers 9 bases. The germline CDR1 and CDR2 sequences are GTSNPN and SVGIG (reference sequence). This CDR3 is 12 amino acids long. DNA of the CDR3: TGTGCTTGGGACAGGGTTGGGTCCGAGCAGTACTTC. Translating gives CAWDRVGSEQYF.

This clone showed up just once. V gene TRBV6-5 combines with J gene TRBJ1-5; D unresolved. The germline V gene encodes CDR1 MNHEY and CDR2 SVGAGI. The ends were cut back, 9 bases at V and 0 bases at J, with 15 bases in the middle. The CDR3 consists of 15 residues. The CDR3 spells CASSYQSDSNQPQHF. The CDR3 coding sequence is TGTGCCAGTTCTTATCAATCAGATAGCAATCAGCCCCAGCATTTT.

This clone was seen only once. The chain employs TRBV29-1 and TRBJ2-7, with D possibly TRBD1 on 6 matching bases. The ends were cut back, 5 bases at V and 5 bases at J, with 16 bases in the middle. This CDR3 has 13 residues. Germline V gene sequence: CDR1 SQVTM, CDR2 ANQGSEA. CDR3 DNA: TGCAGCGTTTTGGGGCAGGGGCTGAACGAGCAGTACTTC. The encoded protein is CSVLGQGLNEQYF.

The chain uses TRBV7-3 and TRBJ2-7; D remains ambiguous. This CDR3 comprises 17 residues. The germline CDR1 and CDR2 sequences are SGHTA and FQGTGA. The V gene lost 1 base and the J gene lost 1 base, with 17 bases spanning the gap. CDR3 residues: CASSLKPSLSLSYEQYF. CDR3 bases: TGTGCCAGCAGCTTAAAACCGAGTCTGAGCTTATCCTACGAGCAGTACTTC.

This chain joins TRBV4-1 and TRBJ2-7; 8 nucleotides agree with TRBD1. The CDR3 extends over 16 amino acids. Germline CDR1 MGHRA, CDR2 YSYEKL. With V trimmed by 2 bases and J by 5 bases, 11 bases remained unmatched. The CDR3 DNA sequence: TGCGCCAGCAGCCAATCCGGCGGACAGGGCTTTAACGAGCAGTACTTC. Protein product: CASSQSGGQGFNEQYF.

The chain joins TRBV29-1 to TRBJ1-1, with TRBD1 as a possible D gene (6 bases). The CDR3 spans 12 residues. CDR1 and CDR2 from the germline V gene are SQVTM and ANQGSEA. Trimming left V 3 bases short and J 10 bases short, with 15 bases between. The CDR3 here is CSVEGARNRAFF. The CDR3 DNA reads as TGCAGCGTTGAGGGGGCGCGTAATCGAGCTTTCTTT.

The chain has TRBV7-2 and TRBJ2-2; 8 bases align to TRBD2. This CDR3 is built from 16 residues. Losses at the gene ends were 4 bases for V and 5 bases for J; bases not matched to a gene: 9. The germline V gene encodes CDR1 SGHTA and CDR2 FQGNSA. CDR3 DNA: TGTGCCAGCAGCTATTCGGGGGGGATCACTACCGGGGAGCTGTTTTTT. This encodes CASSYSGGITTGELFF.

The rearrangement joins TRBV29-1 to TRBJ2-1, with 9 bases lining up with TRBD1. CDR3 size: 15 residues. With V trimmed by 3 bases and J by 1 base, 4 bases remained unmatched. Germline CDR1 reads SQVTM; CDR2 reads ANQGSEA. CDR3 loop: CSVEGDRESYNEQFF. The CDR3 DNA follows: TGCAGCGTTGAGGGGGACAGGGAGTCCTACAATGAGCAGTTCTTC.

V and J are TRBV18 and TRBJ1-1; TRBD1 agrees at 11 bases. The CDR3 is 17 residues long. Germline CDR1 reads KGHSH; CDR2 reads LQKENI. The ends lost 2 bases at V and 2 bases at J; junction bases unmatched: 7. The CDR3 DNA is TGTGCCAGCTCACCAGCGGGACAGGGGGTTATCAACACTGAAGCTTTCTTT. Encoded protein: CASSPAGQGVINTEAFF.

The gene calls are TRBV3-1 (or the pseudogene TRBV3-2) and TRBJ2-1; possibly TRBD2 for D (5 bases). This CDR3 has 16 amino acids. Trimming left V 4 bases short and J 0 bases short, with 13 bases between. Germline V gene data show CDR1 as LGHDT and CDR2 as YNNKEL (reference sequence). CDR3 coding DNA: TGTGCCAGCAGCCTCTCATTAGCGCCCTCCTACAATGAGCAGTTCTTC. Amino acids: CASSLSLAPSYNEQFF.

Only one count was recorded for this clone. The chain uses TRBV7-8 and TRBJ1-1; perhaps TRBD1 as D (5 bases). V lost 5 bases and J lost 1, with 8 bases in between. This CDR3 region has 13 residues. In germline, CDR1 is SGHVS, CDR2 FQNEAQ. In DNA form, the CDR3 reads TGTGCCAGCAGCGTTACAGGGAACACTGAAGCTTTCTTT. Its protein product is CASSVTGNTEAFF. The complete variable domain, with remaining parts taken from reference TRBV7-8 and TRBJ1-1, reads GAGVSQSPRYKVAKRGQDVALRCDPISGHVSLFWYQQALGQGPEFLTYFQNEAQLDKSGLPSDRFFAERPEGSVSTLKIQRTQQEDSAVYLCASSVTGNTEAFFGQGTRLTVV.

This chain joins TRBV7-6 and TRBJ1-1, with D maybe TRBD1 (5 bases). Germline V gene lookup returns CDR1 SGHVS and CDR2 FNYEAQ. The CDR3 is made up of 14 amino acids. Trimming removed 3 bases at V and 1 base at J, with 9 bases between. The CDR3 loop reads CASSFAGWNTEAFF. In nucleotides, the CDR3 is TGTGCCAGCAGCTTTGCAGGGTGGAACACTGAAGCTTTCTTT.

The chain has TRBV6-2 or TRBV6-3 and TRBJ2-7; 7 nucleotides align to TRBD2. Per the germline V gene, CDR1 is MNHEY and CDR2 is SVGEGT. CDR3 length: 16 residues. V lost 0 bases, J lost 4 bases, and 9 bases stayed unmatched. CDR3 bases: TGTGCCAGCAGTTACTCGATTTCTGCGGGAGTGTACGAGCAGTACTTC. This sequence encodes CASSYSISAGVYEQYF.

V and J are TRBV28 and TRBJ2-2, with a tentative D call TRBD2 (6 bases). This CDR3 contains 15 residues. V lost 3 bases, J lost 3 bases, and 11 bases lay in between. Germline assignment: CDR1 MDHEN and CDR2 SYDVKM. CDR3 residues: CASSLRGGHTGELFF. Here the CDR3 DNA reads TGTGCCAGCAGTTTGCGGGGAGGTCACACCGGGGAGCTGTTTTTT.

This chain uses TRBV28 with TRBJ2-7; 9 bases are shared with TRBD1. The trim removed 8 bases at V and 6 bases at J, leaving 5 bases unmatched. The CDR3 length is 12 residues. The germline gives CDR1 MDHEN, CDR2 SYDVKM. The CDR3 DNA follows: TGTGCCAGCTGGACAGGGGAGGGCGAGCAGTACTTC. This translates into CASWTGEGEQYF.

A few counts support this clone. The chain links TRBV12-3 or TRBV12-4 to TRBJ1-2; possibly TRBD1 for D (6 bases). The CDR3 is 13 amino acids. V was trimmed by 3 bases and J by 4 bases, leaving 9 bases between them. Here the CDR3 DNA reads TGTGCCAGCAGTTTTGGACAGAGCTATGGCTACACCTTC. Amino acids: CASSFGQSYGYTF.

V gene TRBV27 combines with J gene TRBJ1-4, with D perhaps TRBD1 (5 bases). Germline V gene sequence: CDR1 MNHEY, CDR2 SMNVEV (reference sequence). Trimming cost V 6 bases and J 1 base, with 15 bases left between them. CDR3 length: 16 amino acids. The CDR3 protein is CASRETATITNEKLFF. Here the CDR3 DNA reads TGTGCCAGCAGAGAGACAGCCACGATAACTAATGAAAAACTGTTTTTT.

The rearrangement uses TRBV30 and TRBJ2-5; D possibly corresponds to TRBD2 (5 bases). Germline V gene data show CDR1 as GTSNPN and CDR2 as SVGIG (reference sequence). CDR3 length: 12 residues. Trimming removed 5 bases at V and 5 bases at J, with 12 bases between. The CDR3 here is CAWGESGETQYF. The CDR3 coding sequence is TGTGCCTGGGGGGAATCGGGGGAGACCCAGTACTTC.

The chain couples TRBV28 to TRBJ1-1; 10 nucleotides match TRBD1. V shed 4 bases, J shed 5 bases, and the junction held 4 bases outside the gene matches. The CDR3 is made up of 14 amino acids. The germline gives CDR1 MDHEN, CDR2 SYDVKM. The CDR3 sequence is CASSWDRGYTEAFF. For the CDR3, the DNA is TGTGCCAGCAGTTGGGACAGGGGATATACTGAAGCTTTCTTT.

The gene calls are TRBV7-3 and TRBJ2-3, with 10 bases lining up with TRBD2. This CDR3 spans 15 amino acids. The V gene end was trimmed by 2 bases and the J gene end by 5 bases; junction bases not matched to a gene: 4. Per the germline V gene, CDR1 is SGHTA and CDR2 is FQGTGA. In nucleotides, the CDR3 is TGTGCCAGCAGCTTAGGGGCTAGCGGGGGAGATACGCAGTATTTT. The encoded protein is CASSLGASGGDTQYF.

CDR3 DNA sequence: TGTGCCAGCAGTTCTAAGACAGGGCTGGTCGAAGCTTTCTTT. As protein: CASSSKTGLVEAFF. This chain uses TRBV6-5 with TRBJ1-1, with 7 bases lining up with TRBD1. Germline CDR1 and CDR2: MNHEY and SVGAGI. Unmatched junction bases numbered 10, after V lost 4 bases and J lost 8 bases. The CDR3 is 14 residues long.

The chain joins TRBV4-2 to TRBJ2-6; D gene ambiguous. The CDR3 runs to 17 residues. The germline gives CDR1 LGHNA, CDR2 YNFKEQ. The V end was cut by 0 bases, the J end by 0 bases, with 9 bases between. The CDR3 DNA follows: TGTGCCAGCAGCCAAGATGGGTGGAGCTCTGGGGCCAACGTCCTGACTTTC. Residues: CASSQDGWSSGANVLTF.

This rearrangement joins TRBV18 to TRBJ2-1; the D gene is possibly TRBD1 (6 bases). Germline V CDR1 and CDR2: KGHSH, LQKENI. CDR3 length equals 14 residues. The V and J ends lost 11 bases and 0 bases respectively, with 14 bases between them. CDR3 sequence: CAAMGAHSYNEQFF. In DNA form, the CDR3 reads TGTGCCGCGATGGGGGCTCACTCCTACAATGAGCAGTTCTTC.

The V call is TRBV12-3 or TRBV12-4, the J call TRBJ1-5; unclear D gene. This CDR3 spans 12 amino acids. Trimming removed 3 bases from V and 7 bases from J, with 7 bases in between. CDR3 protein: CASSFNLQPQHF. The DNA for the CDR3 is TGTGCCAGCAGTTTTAATCTGCAGCCCCAGCATTTT.

This clone was detected once. The rearrangement joins TRBV10-3 to TRBJ2-7; maybe TRBD1 (5 bases). V lost 4 bases and J 7 bases, leaving 8 bases between the germline ends. There are 11 residues in the CDR3. Germline loops: CDR1 ENHRY, CDR2 SYGVKD. The CDR3 DNA is TGTGCCATCAGTGCGACAGAAGAGCAGTACTTC. This sequence encodes CAISATEEQYF.